This T cell receptor beta chain was identified in a study of T cell repertoires in cytomegalovirus infection. Study-wide context: CMV infection plus the matching HLA type was flagged by public TCR beta signatures.

Study results and limitations: The study identified carriers of CMV plus the relevant HLA from cumulative public TCR beta family frequency.

TCRdb reanalysed the reads using MiXCR and keeps one entry per CDR3 protein. The sample holds around 900,000 distinct CDR3 sequences, more than 25% seen once. Of note for this clonotype: Its antigen is not known.

There are 13 residues in the CDR3. With V trimmed by 6 bases and J by 3 bases, 4 bases remained unmatched. CDR1 and CDR2 (germline): MDHEN, SYDVKM. V usage is TRBV28 and J usage is TRBJ2-5, with 7 bases fitting TRBD1. This clonotype was obtained from a human donor in good health (CMV status not recorded). Some clones in this sample may be carry-over from other donors' samples. The sequenced sample was cultured CD8+ T cells from PBMCs, obtained from culture after CMV antigen stimulation. DNA for the CDR3: TGTGCCAGCAGCAACAGGGGAGAAGAGACCCAGTACTTC. Protein sequence: CASSNRGEETQYF.